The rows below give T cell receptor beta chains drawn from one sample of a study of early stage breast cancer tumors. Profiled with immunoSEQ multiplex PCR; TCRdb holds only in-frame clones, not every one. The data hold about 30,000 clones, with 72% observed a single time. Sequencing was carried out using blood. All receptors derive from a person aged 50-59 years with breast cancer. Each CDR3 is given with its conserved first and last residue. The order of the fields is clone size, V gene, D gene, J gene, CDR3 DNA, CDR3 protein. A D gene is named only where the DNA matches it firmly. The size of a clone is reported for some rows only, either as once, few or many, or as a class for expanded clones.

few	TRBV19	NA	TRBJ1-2	TGTGCCAGTAGTACAGAAGCAGCCCACAGCTATGGCTACACCTTC	CASSTEAAHSYGYTF
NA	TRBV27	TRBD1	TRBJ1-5	TGTGCCAGCAGTTTCGGTGCAGGGGGCCAGCCCCAGCATTTT	CASSFGAGGQPQHF
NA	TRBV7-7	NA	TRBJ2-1	TGTGCTAGCAGCTTAGGGGGGAGGTCTAATGAGCAGTTCTTC	CASSLGGRSNEQFF
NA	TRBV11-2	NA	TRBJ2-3	TGTGCCAGCAGCTTAGGAGGCTACACAGATACGCAGTATTTT	CASSLGGYTDTQYF
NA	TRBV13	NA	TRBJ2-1	TGTGCCAGCAGCTCCCAAAGCGGGTCCTACAATGAGCAGTTCTTC	CASSSQSGSYNEQFF
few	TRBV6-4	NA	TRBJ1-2	TGTGCCAGCAGTGACGGGGAGGCTTATGGCTACACCTTC	CASSDGEAYGYTF
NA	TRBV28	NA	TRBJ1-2	TGTGCCAGCAGTTTATCCGGGGGATTTGGTGAACGAAACTATGGCTACACCTTC	CASSLSGGFGERNYGYTF
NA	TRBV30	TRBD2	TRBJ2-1	TGTGCCTGGAGTGTACGCGGGAGTGAGGCTTACAATGAGCAGTTCTTC	CAWSVRGSEAYNEQFF
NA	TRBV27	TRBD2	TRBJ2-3	TGTGCCACCCCGGGACTAGCGGGAGAGCCTGCTAGCACAGATACGCAGTATTTT	CATPGLAGEPASTDTQYF
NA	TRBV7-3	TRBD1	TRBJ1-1	TGTGCCAGCAGCCAAACAGGGGGCACTGAAGCTTTCTTT	CASSQTGGTEAFF
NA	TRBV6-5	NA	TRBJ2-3	TGTGCCAGCAGTTACTCGAAGTACGGGGGCACAGATACGCAGTATTTT	CASSYSKYGGTDTQYF
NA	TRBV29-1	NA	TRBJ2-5	TGCAGCGTTGAAGAAACAGGAGAGACCCAGTACTTC	CSVEETGETQYF
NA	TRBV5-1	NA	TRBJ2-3	TGCGCCAGCAGCGGCGCCGGGCCCACGGATACGCAGTATTTT	CASSGAGPTDTQYF
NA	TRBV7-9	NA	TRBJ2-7	TGTGCCAGCAGCCGTACCGGAGAAAGACGGAACGAGCAGTACTTC	CASSRTGERRNEQYF
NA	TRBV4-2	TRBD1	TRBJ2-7	TGTGCCAGCAGCCAGGCAGGGGGCGAGACCTACGAGCAGTACTTC	CASSQAGGETYEQYF
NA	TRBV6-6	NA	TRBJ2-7	TGTGCCAGCAGTTACTCCGGAGGGGGGTATTACGAGCAGTACTTC	CASSYSGGGYYEQYF
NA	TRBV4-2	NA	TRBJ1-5	TGTGCCAGCAGCCAAGATCGGGTTAGCAATCAGCCCCAGCATTTT	CASSQDRVSNQPQHF
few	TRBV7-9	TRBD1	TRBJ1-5	TGTGCCAGCTCCAGGGGGGGGGCCGACAATCAGCCCCAGCATTTT	CASSRGGADNQPQHF
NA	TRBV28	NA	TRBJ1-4	TGTGCCAGCGGGCAGACTGCCGTGAGAAAACTGTTTTTT	CASGQTAVRKLFF
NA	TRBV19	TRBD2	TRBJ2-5	TGTGCCAGTAGTTCCCGACTAGCGGGAAGGGAGACCCAGTACTTC	CASSSRLAGRETQYF
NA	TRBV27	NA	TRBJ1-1	TGTGCCAGCAGTTTATCCAAATTGAACACTGAAGCTTTCTTT	CASSLSKLNTEAFF
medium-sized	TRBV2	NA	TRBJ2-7	TGTGCCACTACAGGAGTTGATTCCTACGAGCAGTACTTC	CATTGVDSYEQYF
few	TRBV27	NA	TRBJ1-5	TGTGCCAGCAGTTTGTCGGGGACCAATCAGCCCCAGCATTTT	CASSLSGTNQPQHF
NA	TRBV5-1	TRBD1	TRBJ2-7	TGCGCCAGCAGCCCCGGACAGGGGGCCCACGAGCAGTACTTC	CASSPGQGAHEQYF
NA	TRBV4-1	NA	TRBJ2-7	TGCGCCAGCAGCCAAGAAACGGCGGGAATGGGGTACGAGCAGTACTTC	CASSQETAGMGYEQYF
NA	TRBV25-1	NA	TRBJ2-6	TGTGCCACTCACGGGCGGGACAGCGACTCCCCTGGGGCCAACGTCCTGACTTTC	CATHGRDSDSPGANVLTF
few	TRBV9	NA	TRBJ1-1	TGTGCCAGCAGCGTCTACAGCGGCACTGAAGCTTTCTTT	CASSVYSGTEAFF
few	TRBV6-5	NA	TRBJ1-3	TGTGCCAGCAGTTTATCCGGGGACGAAGGAAACACCATATATTTT	CASSLSGDEGNTIYF
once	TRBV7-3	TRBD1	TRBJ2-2	TGTGCCAGCAGTAAAAAGACAGGGGGCACCGGGGAGCTGTTTTTT	CASSKKTGGTGELFF
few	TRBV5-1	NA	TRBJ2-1	TGCGCCAGCAGCTTGGGGGCGACTAGCTACAATGAGCAGTTCTTC	CASSLGATSYNEQFF
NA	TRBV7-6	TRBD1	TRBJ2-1	TGTGCCAGCAGCCCCGGACAGGGGGCGAATGAGCAGTTCTTC	CASSPGQGANEQFF
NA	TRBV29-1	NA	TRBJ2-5	TGCAGCGTTGTTTGGGCTCACCGCCGGGAGTTCAATAAGATCCTTGTAGGGACCCAGTACTTC	CSVVWAHRREFNKILVGTQYF
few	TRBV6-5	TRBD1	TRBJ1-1	TGTGCCAGCAGATGGACAGGCCCCACTGAAGCTTTCTTT	CASRWTGPTEAFF
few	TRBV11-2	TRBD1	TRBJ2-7	TGTGCCAGCAGCTTGAGCCGGGACAGGGTATACGAGCAGTACTTC	CASSLSRDRVYEQYF
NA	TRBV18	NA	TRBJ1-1	TGTGCCAGCTCGTCGGAGCTGAACACTGAAGCTTTCTTT	CASSSELNTEAFF
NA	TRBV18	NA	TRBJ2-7	TGTGCCAGCTCACCGCCACAGGTCCGTTACGAGCAGTACTTC	CASSPPQVRYEQYF
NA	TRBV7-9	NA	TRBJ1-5	TGTGCCAGCAGCTCGGACAGAGCGGGGGATCAGCCCCAGCATTTT	CASSSDRAGDQPQHF